The 30 T cell receptor beta chains listed next were all sequenced from one sample in a study of tumour-infiltrating T cells in Burkitt lymphoma. This table comes from immunoSEQ multiplex PCR, and its TCRdb copy is limited to in-frame clones, with some not included. The data show about 50,000 clones, 30% to 40% seen once. Sequencing input: tumor tissue. Receptors originate from a human donor with Burkitt lymphoma.

V and J are TRBV7-2 and TRBJ2-2; D uncertain. CDR1 and CDR2 (germline): SGHTA, FQGNSA. V was cut by 3 bases and J by 4 bases, with 3 bases left in between. The CDR3 is made up of 12 amino acids. The CDR3 region has the DNA TGTGCCAGCAGCTTCGGCACCGGGGAGCTGTTTTTT. It yields the protein CASSFGTGELFF.

This chain uses TRBV5-8 with TRBJ2-7; no reliable D call. In germline, CDR1 is SGHTS, CDR2 YDEGEE. The length of the CDR3 is 14 residues. V was trimmed by 4 bases and J by 9 bases, leaving 20 bases between them. The CDR3 sequence is CASSQNPGWVTQYF. For the CDR3, the DNA is TGTGCCAGCAGCCAGAACCCGGGCTGGGTGACGCAGTACTTC. Full variable domain (rest looked up from reference TRBV5-8 and TRBJ2-7): EAGVTQSPTHLIKTRGQQATLRCSPISGHTSVYWYQQALGLGLQFLLWYDEGEERNRGNFPPRFSGRQFPNYSSELNVNALELEDSALYLCASSQNPGWVTQYFGPGTRLTVT.

This chain joins TRBV7-9 and TRBJ2-2, with D perhaps matching TRBD1 or TRBD2 (5 bases each). Germline lookup yields CDR1 SEHNR and CDR2 FQNEAQ (reference sequence). With 1 base removed from V and 6 bases from J, the gap between germline ends came to 12 bases. The CDR3 length is 15 residues. The CDR3 DNA follows: TGTGCCAGCAGCTTAGGGGACCGGAGGTCCGGGGAGCTGTTTTTT. It is translated as CASSLGDRRSGELFF.

This rearrangement joins TRBV11-1 to TRBJ2-6; TRBD1 aligns across 12 bases. The V gene end was trimmed by 2 bases and the J gene end by 3 bases; junction bases not matched to a gene: 5. Germline assignment: CDR1 SGHAT and CDR2 FQDESV (reference sequence). The CDR3 runs 18 residues. CDR3 loop: CASSLTGTGGLGANVLTF. The CDR3 nucleotides read TGTGCCAGCAGCTTAACCGGGACAGGGGGCCTTGGGGCCAACGTCCTGACTTTC.

This clone was counted a few times. The chain joins TRBV7-2 to TRBJ1-6; D is ambiguous. The germline gives CDR1 SGHTA, CDR2 FQGNSA. The CDR3 is 11 residues long. The V end lost 8 bases, the J end lost 10 bases, and 9 bases lay between the germline ends. CDR3 in amino acids: CASGEGSPLHF. CDR3 bases: TGTGCCAGCGGGGAGGGCTCACCCCTCCACTTT.

The chain employs TRBV15 and TRBJ2-2, with D maybe TRBD2 (6 bases). This CDR3 has 16 amino acids. From germline, CDR1 is LNHNV and CDR2 YYDKDF (reference sequence). The V and J ends lost 8 bases and 3 bases respectively, with 19 bases between them. CDR3 DNA: TGTGCCACCCGCGCCAGGCCGGGGGAGGACACCGGGGAGCTGTTTTTT. It encodes CATRARPGEDTGELFF.

This rearrangement joins TRBV11-2 to TRBJ2-7; the D gene is possibly TRBD2 (5 bases). Germline V CDR1 and CDR2: SGHAT, FQNNGV. Trimming removed 5 bases from V and 4 bases from J, with 15 bases in between. The CDR3 sequence is 14 residues long. As DNA, the CDR3 is TGTGCCAGCAGCAGGACTCGAGGGTGGTACGAGCAGTACTTC. This translates into CASSRTRGWYEQYF.

This chain uses TRBV6-5 with TRBJ1-1; tentatively, D is TRBD1 (5 bases). The ends were cut back, 2 bases at V and 3 bases at J, with 10 bases in the middle. The CDR3 consists of 14 residues. Per germline, CDR1 MNHEY and CDR2 SVGAGI. The CDR3 DNA reads as TGTGCCAGCAGTTACGGGGGAAGTCACACTGAAGCTTTCTTT. Translating gives CASSYGGSHTEAFF.

Only a few counts were recorded for this clone. The chain uses TRBV4-2 and TRBJ1-2; D remains unclear. Germline V lookup: CDR1 LGHNA, CDR2 YNFKEQ. V was cut by 0 bases and J by 4 bases, with 12 bases left in between. This CDR3 is built from 15 residues. The CDR3 region is CASSQDRGEPYGYTF. In DNA form, the CDR3 reads TGTGCCAGCAGCCAAGATCGGGGAGAACCCTATGGCTACACCTTC.

The rearrangement links TRBV19 to TRBJ1-2; a possible D gene is TRBD1 (5 bases). CDR3 length: 11 residues. Trimming took off 4 bases at V and 9 bases at J, with 9 bases between the two ends. Germline V gives CDR1 LNHDA, CDR2 SQIVND (reference sequence). CDR3 amino acids: CASSTAGSYTF. DNA of the CDR3: TGTGCCAGTAGTACCGCAGGGAGCTACACCTTC.

This clone has only a few counts. The chain couples TRBV6-5 to TRBJ1-4; D gene unclear. V lost 6 bases to trimming and J lost 5 bases, with 4 bases between them. The CDR3 length is 11 residues. Germline assignment: CDR1 MNHEY and CDR2 SVGAGI. Here the CDR3 DNA reads TGTGCCAGCAGGGAGAATGAAAAACTGTTTTTT. It yields the protein CASRENEKLFF.

This clone has a handful of counts. Germline is not matched at one junction end, which may reflect a read error. The chain employs TRBV2 and TRBJ1-2; D unclear. CDR3 size: 13 residues. Germline-derived CDR1 and CDR2 are SNHLY and FYNNEI. CDR3 protein: CASREDSNYGYTF. The CDR3 nucleotides are TGTGCCAGCAGAGAAGATTCTAACTATGGCTACACCTTC.

This clone has only a few counts. The chain couples TRBV5-1 to TRBJ1-1; D unresolved. CDR1 and CDR2 (germline): SGHRS, YFSETQ. Trimming left V 0 bases short and J 1 base short, with 7 bases between. The CDR3 runs to 14 residues. CDR3 sequence reads: CASSLEVSNTEAFF. The CDR3 coding sequence is TGCGCCAGCAGCTTGGAAGTGTCGAACACTGAAGCTTTCTTT.

CDR3 amino acids: CASSLLGARETQYF. The CDR3 DNA sequence: TGTGCCAGCAGTTTATTGGGGGCAAGGGAGACCCAGTACTTC. The V gene is TRBV27, the J gene TRBJ2-5, with a tentative D call TRBD1 (6 bases). The CDR3 sequence is 14 residues long. Germline V CDR1 and CDR2: MNHEY, SMNVEV (reference sequence). V was shortened by 1 base and J by 5 bases, with 11 bases between the two germline ends.

V and J are TRBV18 and TRBJ2-5; 12 bases are shared with TRBD1. The germline CDR1 and CDR2 sequences are KGHSH and LQKENI. The trim removed 3 bases at V and 4 bases at J, leaving 6 bases unmatched. The CDR3 extends over 16 amino acids. The CDR3 is CASSPGQGASVETQYF. CDR3 nucleotide sequence: TGTGCCAGCTCACCGGGACAGGGGGCATCGGTAGAGACCCAGTACTTC.

This clone was recorded once. This sequence joins TRBV10-3 and TRBJ1-1, with D hard to call. The CDR3 sequence is 15 residues long. The germline gives CDR1 ENHRY, CDR2 SYGVKD. V was cut by 0 bases and J by 4 bases, with 12 bases left in between. CDR3 in amino acids: CAISESVVRGTEAFF. CDR3 in DNA: TGTGCCATCAGTGAGTCCGTAGTTCGGGGCACTGAAGCTTTCTTT.

The rearrangement links TRBV15 to TRBJ1-1; D unclear. The CDR3 consists of 12 residues. Germline V lookup: CDR1 LNHNV, CDR2 YYDKDF (reference sequence). DNA of the CDR3: TGTGCAACCGGCTCTGGGAACACTGAAGCTTTCTTT. This codes for CATGSGNTEAFF. Full variable domain (remainder filled in from reference TRBV15 and TRBJ1-1): DAMVIQNPRYQVTQFGKPVTLSCSQTLNHNVMYWYQQKSSQAPKLLFHYYDKDFNNEADTPDNFQSRRPNTSFCFLDIRSPGLGDTAMYLCATGSGNTEAFFGQGTRLTVV.

This rearrangement joins TRBV6-1 to TRBJ2-3, with TRBD1 matching over 7 bases. The germline CDR1 and CDR2 sequences are MNHNS and SASEGT. V was pared by 0 bases and J by 5 bases, with 5 bases of the junction left unmatched. CDR3 size: 15 residues. The CDR3 DNA is TGTGCCAGCAGTGAAGCTGGACAGGTTCTAGATACGCAGTATTTT. It is translated as CASSEAGQVLDTQYF.

This clone was recorded a few times. The chain uses TRBV6-5 and TRBJ2-7; the match to TRBD1 covers 7 bases. The CDR3 runs 13 residues. Per the germline V gene, CDR1 is MNHEY and CDR2 is SVGAGI. V lost 7 bases to trimming and J lost 5 bases; unmatched junction nucleotides: 8. The CDR3 region has the DNA TGTGCCAGCAACCGACAGGGAATCGACGAGCAGTACTTC. This sequence encodes CASNRQGIDEQYF.

The J gene is TRBJ2-3, the V gene TRBV6-1, with TRBD2 identical over 11 bases. From germline, CDR1 is MNHNS and CDR2 SASEGT. The J segment lost 5 bases and the V segment lost 2 bases, leaving 6 bases of the junction unmatched. The CDR3 length is 16 residues. The CDR3 here is CASSEWGLAVLDTQYF. As DNA, the CDR3 is TGTGCCAGCAGTGAATGGGGACTAGCGGTTTTAGATACGCAGTATTTT.

This clone was counted a few times. The chain combines TRBV30 with TRBJ1-1; 8 bases map to TRBD1. V gave up 4 bases and J gave up 5 bases; unmatched junction bases: 6. Germline CDR1 and CDR2: GTSNPN and SVGIG (reference sequence). This CDR3 is built from 13 residues. The DNA of the CDR3 is TGTGCCTGGAATCCACAGGGGGGAACTGAAGCTTTCTTT. This gives the protein CAWNPQGGTEAFF.

This clone was seen a few times. This chain connects TRBV9 to TRBJ2-5; D assignment may be TRBD1 or TRBD2 (5 bases each). V lost 2 bases to trimming and J lost 5 bases, with 10 bases between them. CDR1 and CDR2 (germline): SGDLS, YYNGEE. CDR3 length: 13 amino acids. The CDR3 here is CASSVGVGETQYF. The CDR3 DNA sequence: TGTGCCAGCAGCGTGGGGGTAGGGGAGACCCAGTACTTC.

V is TRBV4-1 and J is TRBJ2-2, with 8 bases fitting TRBD1. Trimming cost V 1 base and J 6 bases; bases outside gene matches: 13. This CDR3 comprises 18 residues. Germline CDR1 MGHRA, CDR2 YSYEKL. This CDR3 is CASSQVRAARGPPGELFF. DNA of the CDR3: TGCGCCAGCAGCCAAGTCCGAGCCGCCAGGGGGCCACCCGGGGAGCTGTTTTTT.

The sample holds a few counts of this clone. This chain links TRBV7-5 with TRBJ2-4. TRBV7-5 is listed as a pseudogene. The CDR3 consists of 16 residues. The DNA of the CDR3 is TGTGCCAGAAGCATAAAAACGGGACGCCGTTCAAACATTCAGTACTTC. Protein sequence: CARSIKTGRRSNIQYF.

The chain recombines TRBV4-2 with TRBJ1-2; TRBD1 might be the D (6 bases). The length of the CDR3 is 15 residues. Germline values: CDR1 LGHNA, CDR2 YNFKEQ. V was shortened by 4 bases and J by 8 bases, with 20 bases between the two germline ends. CDR3: CASSRQLKGGDGYTF. In DNA, the CDR3 is TGTGCCAGCAGCCGTCAATTAAAAGGGGGGGACGGCTACACCTTC.

This chain links TRBV2 with TRBJ2-1; D uncertain. From germline, CDR1 is SNHLY and CDR2 FYNNEI. Trimming cost V 6 bases and J 8 bases, with 11 bases left between them. The CDR3 extends over 12 amino acids. CDR3 amino acids: CASRDGRDEQFF. The CDR3 bases are TGTGCCAGCAGGGATGGAAGGGATGAGCAGTTCTTC.

The chain is built from TRBV6-1 and TRBJ1-2; D uncertain. The CDR3 extends over 17 amino acids. Germline assignment: CDR1 MNHNS and CDR2 SASEGT. V was shortened by 1 base and J by 0 bases, with 15 bases between the two germline ends. CDR3 sequence (DNA): TGTGCCAGCAGTGAAGTTCGGCAGGCGGGTTCTAACTATGGCTACACCTTC. This sequence encodes CASSEVRQAGSNYGYTF.

In its sample, this clone was seen a few times. V usage is TRBV30 and J usage is TRBJ2-7; D is unresolved. The CDR3 length is 12 residues. Deletions cut 3 bases from V and 2 bases from J, with 8 bases between. Germline CDR1 GTSNPN, CDR2 SVGIG (reference sequence). The DNA of the CDR3 is TGTGCCTGGAGGCCAGACGCCTACGAGCAGTACTTC. This sequence encodes CAWRPDAYEQYF.

V is TRBV5-1 and J is TRBJ1-2, with a tentative D call TRBD1 (6 bases). CDR1 is SGHRS and CDR2 is YFSETQ in the germline V gene. CDR3 length equals 17 residues. The V end was cut by 0 bases, the J end by 0 bases, with 15 bases between. CDR3 DNA sequence: TGCGCCAGCAGCTTGGCGACTAGACAGGAAACTAACTATGGCTACACCTTC. It encodes CASSLATRQETNYGYTF. The entire variable domain, with the rest obtained from reference TRBV5-1 and TRBJ1-2, is as follows: KAGVTQTPRYLIKTRGQQVTLSCSPISGHRSVSWYQQTPGQGLQFLFEYFSETQRNKGNFPGRFSGRQFSNSRSEMNVSTLELGDSALYLCASSLATRQETNYGYTFGSGTRLTVV.

The table lists this clone with a few counts. The chain is built from TRBV7-2 and TRBJ2-3, with 8 bases aligning to TRBD2. The germline CDR1 and CDR2 sequences are SGHTA and FQGNSA. The CDR3 is made up of 15 amino acids. V lost 3 bases, J lost 6 bases, and 8 bases stayed unmatched. For the CDR3, the DNA is TGTGCCAGCAGCTTTAACGGGGGGGCCATGGATACGCAGTATTTT. Encoded protein: CASSFNGGAMDTQYF.